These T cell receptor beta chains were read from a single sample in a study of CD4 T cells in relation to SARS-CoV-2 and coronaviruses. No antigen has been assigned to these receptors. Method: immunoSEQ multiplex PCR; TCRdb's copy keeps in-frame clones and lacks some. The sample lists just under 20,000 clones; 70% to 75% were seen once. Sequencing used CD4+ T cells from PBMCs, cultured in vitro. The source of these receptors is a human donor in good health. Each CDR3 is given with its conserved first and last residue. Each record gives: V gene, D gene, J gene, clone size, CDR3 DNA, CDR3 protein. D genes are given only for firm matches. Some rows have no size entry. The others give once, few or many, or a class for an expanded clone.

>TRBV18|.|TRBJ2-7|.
TGTGCCAGCTCACAACTGGAGGGTTCCTACGAGCAGTACTTC
CASSQLEGSYEQYF
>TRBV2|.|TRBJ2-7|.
TGTGCCAGCAGTTCCAAGGGCTACGAGCAGTACTTC
CASSSKGYEQYF
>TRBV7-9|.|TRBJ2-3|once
TGTGCCAGCAGCTACTGGGACTGGAGGGATACGCAGTATTTT
CASSYWDWRDTQYF
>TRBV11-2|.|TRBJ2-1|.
TGTGCCAGCAGCTACAGCCCCGGGGGATCCTCGGGGTACAATGAGCAGTTCTTC
CASSYSPGGSSGYNEQFF
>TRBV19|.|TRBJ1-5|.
TGTGCCAGTAGCTGGACAGTTTATAGCAATCAGCCCCAGCATTTT
CASSWTVYSNQPQHF
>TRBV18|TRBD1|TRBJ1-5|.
TGTGCCAGCTCACCCCTGACAGGGAGGGACCAGCCCCAGCATTTT
CASSPLTGRDQPQHF
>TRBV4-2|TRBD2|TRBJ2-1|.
TGTGCCAGCAGCCAACCAGCGGGAGATCCCGGTGAGCAGTTCTTC
CASSQPAGDPGEQFF
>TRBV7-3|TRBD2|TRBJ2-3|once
TGTGCCAGCTTCCCCGAGGTTGCGGGAGCGAGTTCTGGCACAGATACGCAGTATTTT
CASFPEVAGASSGTDTQYF
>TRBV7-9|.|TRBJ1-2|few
TGTGCCAGCAGCTCTACCCAGGAGAGCGGCTACACCTTC
CASSSTQESGYTF
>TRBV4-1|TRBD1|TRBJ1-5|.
TGCGCCAGCAGCCAAACCGTGGCAGGGGGGGGTCAGCCCCAGCATTTT
CASSQTVAGGGQPQHF
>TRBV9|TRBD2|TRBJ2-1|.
TGTGCCAGCAGCGTAGGGCTAGCGGCTACGGGAGAGCAGTTCTTC
CASSVGLAATGEQFF
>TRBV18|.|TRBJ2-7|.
TGTGCCAGCTCACCACAGGGTGGGGGGCAGTACTTC
CASSPQGGGQYF
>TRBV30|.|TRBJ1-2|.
TGTGCCTGGAGTGTACTTGGCTATGGCTACACCTTC
CAWSVLGYGYTF
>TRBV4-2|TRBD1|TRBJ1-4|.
TGTGCCAGCAGCCATACAGGGGGTAGCGAAAAACTGTTTTTT
CASSHTGGSEKLFF
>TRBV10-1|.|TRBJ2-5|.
TGCGCCAGCAGCCGGGACTCCCAAGAGACCCAGTACTTC
CASSRDSQETQYF
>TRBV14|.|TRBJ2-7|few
TGTGCCAGCAGCCCCCGGACCCCCGGGTACGAGCAGTACTTC
CASSPRTPGYEQYF
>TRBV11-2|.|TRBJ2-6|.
TGTGCCAGCAGCCCCAGGCAAGTTGGGGGAGCTGGGGCCAACGTCCTGACTTTC
CASSPRQVGGAGANVLTF
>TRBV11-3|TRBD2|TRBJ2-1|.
TGTGCCAGCAGTTCCACTAGCGTCAATGAGCAGTTCTTC
CASSSTSVNEQFF
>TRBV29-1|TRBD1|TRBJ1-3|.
TGCAGCGTTGAGTCAGGGGGCGTAGGAAACACCATATATTTT
CSVESGGVGNTIYF
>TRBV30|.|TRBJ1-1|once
TGTGCCTGGAGAGGGACTTGGGCGAACACTGAAGCTTTCTTT
CAWRGTWANTEAFF
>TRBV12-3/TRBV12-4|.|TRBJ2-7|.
TGTGCCAGCAGTTTAGGACGGTCCTACGAGCAGTACTTC
CASSLGRSYEQYF
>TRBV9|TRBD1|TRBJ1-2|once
TGTGCCAGCAGCCTAAACGATGAGGGGGCAGGATATGGCTACACCTTC
CASSLNDEGAGYGYTF
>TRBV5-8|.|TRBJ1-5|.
TGTGCCAGCAGCTTGGGCAGGGATCAGCCCCAGCATTTT
CASSLGRDQPQHF
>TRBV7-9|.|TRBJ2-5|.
TGTGCCAGCAGCTTAGATGCGGGGTCCCAGTACTTC
CASSLDAGSQYF
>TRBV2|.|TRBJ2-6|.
TGTGCCACGAACCCCTGGGGCTCTGGGGCCAACGTCCTGACTTTC
CATNPWGSGANVLTF
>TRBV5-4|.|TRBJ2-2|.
TGTGCCAGCAGCCAGGACAGCACCGGGGAGCTGTTTTTT
CASSQDSTGELFF
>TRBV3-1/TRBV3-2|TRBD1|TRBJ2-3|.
TGTGCCAGCAGCCAAGCCGGGACAGGGGCCGTTACAGATACGCAGTATTTT
CASSQAGTGAVTDTQYF